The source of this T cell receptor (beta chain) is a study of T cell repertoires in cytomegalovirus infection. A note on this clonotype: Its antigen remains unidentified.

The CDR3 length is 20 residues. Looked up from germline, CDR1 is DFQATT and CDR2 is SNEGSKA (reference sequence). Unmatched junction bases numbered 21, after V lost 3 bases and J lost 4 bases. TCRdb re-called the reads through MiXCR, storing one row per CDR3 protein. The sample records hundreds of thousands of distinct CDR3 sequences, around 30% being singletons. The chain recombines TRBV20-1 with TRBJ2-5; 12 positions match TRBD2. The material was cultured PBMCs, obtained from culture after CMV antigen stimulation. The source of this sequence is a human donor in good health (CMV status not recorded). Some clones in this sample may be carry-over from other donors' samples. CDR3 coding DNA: TGCAGTGCTAGCCTACCCTGGGGGGGGGCTGGACTAGCGGGGAGAGAGACCCAGTACTTC. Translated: CSASLPWGGAGLAGRETQYF.